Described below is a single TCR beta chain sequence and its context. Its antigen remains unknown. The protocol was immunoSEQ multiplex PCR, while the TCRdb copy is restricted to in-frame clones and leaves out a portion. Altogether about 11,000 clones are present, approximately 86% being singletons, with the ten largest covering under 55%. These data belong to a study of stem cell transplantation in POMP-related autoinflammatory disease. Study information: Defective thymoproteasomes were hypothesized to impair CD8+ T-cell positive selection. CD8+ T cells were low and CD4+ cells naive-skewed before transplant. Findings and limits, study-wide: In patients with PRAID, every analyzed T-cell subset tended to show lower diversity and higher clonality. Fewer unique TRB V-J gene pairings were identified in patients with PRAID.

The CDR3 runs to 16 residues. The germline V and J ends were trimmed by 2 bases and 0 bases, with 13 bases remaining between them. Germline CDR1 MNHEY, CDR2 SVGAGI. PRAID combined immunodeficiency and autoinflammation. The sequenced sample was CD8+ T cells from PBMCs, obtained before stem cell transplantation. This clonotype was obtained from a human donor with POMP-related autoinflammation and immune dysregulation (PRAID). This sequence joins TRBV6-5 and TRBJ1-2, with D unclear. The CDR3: CASSYMAGVPNYGYTF. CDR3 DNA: TGTGCCAGCAGTTACATGGCAGGAGTCCCTAACTATGGCTACACCTTC.